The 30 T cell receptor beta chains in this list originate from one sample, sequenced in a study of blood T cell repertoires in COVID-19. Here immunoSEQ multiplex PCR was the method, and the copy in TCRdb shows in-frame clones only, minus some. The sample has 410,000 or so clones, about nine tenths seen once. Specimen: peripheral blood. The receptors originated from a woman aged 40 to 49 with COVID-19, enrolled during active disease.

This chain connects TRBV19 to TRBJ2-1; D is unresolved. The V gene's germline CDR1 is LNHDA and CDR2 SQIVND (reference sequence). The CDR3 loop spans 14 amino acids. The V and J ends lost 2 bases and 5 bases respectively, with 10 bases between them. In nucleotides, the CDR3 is TGTGCCAGTAGTATAACATATTCCGACAATGAGCAGTTCTTC. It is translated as CASSITYSDNEQFF. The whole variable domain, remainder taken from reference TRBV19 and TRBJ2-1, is DGGITQSPKYLFRKEGQNVTLSCEQNLNHDAMYWYRQDPGQGLRLIYYSQIVNDFQKGDIAEGYSVSREKKESFPLTVTSAQKNPTAFYLCASSITYSDNEQFFGPGTRLTVL.

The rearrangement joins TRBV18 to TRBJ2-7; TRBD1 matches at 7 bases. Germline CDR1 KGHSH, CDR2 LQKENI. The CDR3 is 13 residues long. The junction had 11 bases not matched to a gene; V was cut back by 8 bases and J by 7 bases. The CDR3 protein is CASTRQGTGEQYF. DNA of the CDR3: TGTGCCAGCACGAGACAGGGAACGGGGGAGCAGTACTTC. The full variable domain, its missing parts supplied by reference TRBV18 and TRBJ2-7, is NAGVMQNPRHLVRRRGQEARLRCSPMKGHSHVYWYRQLPEEGLKFMVYLQKENIIDESGMPKERFSAEFPKEGPSILRIQQVVRGDSAAYFCASTRQGTGEQYFGPGTRLTVT.

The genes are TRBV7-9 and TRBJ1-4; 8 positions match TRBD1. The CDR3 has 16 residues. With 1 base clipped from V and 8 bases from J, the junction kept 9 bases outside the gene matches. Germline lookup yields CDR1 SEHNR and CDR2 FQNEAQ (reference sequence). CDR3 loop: CASSLGPTGVDEKLFF. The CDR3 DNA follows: TGTGCCAGCAGCTTAGGCCCGACAGGGGTGGACGAAAAACTGTTTTTT.

CDR3 sequence: CASSQLGGAGELFF. The DNA for the CDR3 is TGTGCCAGCAGCCAACTCGGAGGGGCCGGGGAGCTGTTTTTT. The rearrangement uses TRBV3-1 (or the pseudogene TRBV3-2) and TRBJ2-2, with D maybe TRBD2 (6 bases). This CDR3 contains 14 residues. The germline gives CDR1 LGHDT, CDR2 YNNKEL (reference sequence). Trimming took off 2 bases at V and 6 bases at J, with 10 bases between the two ends.

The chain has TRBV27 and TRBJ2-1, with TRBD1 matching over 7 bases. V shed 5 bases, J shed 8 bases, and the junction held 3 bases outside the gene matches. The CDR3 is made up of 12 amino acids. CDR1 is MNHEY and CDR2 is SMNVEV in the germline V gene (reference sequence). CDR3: CASSHRGDEQFF. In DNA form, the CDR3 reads TGTGCCAGCAGTCACAGGGGTGATGAGCAGTTCTTC.

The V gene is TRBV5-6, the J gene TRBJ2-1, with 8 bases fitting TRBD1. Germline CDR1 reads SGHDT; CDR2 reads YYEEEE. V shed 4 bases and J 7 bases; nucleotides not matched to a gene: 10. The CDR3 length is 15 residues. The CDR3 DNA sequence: TGTGCCAGCAGCCTCTGGGACAGGATAAAAAATGAGCAGTTCTTC. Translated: CASSLWDRIKNEQFF.

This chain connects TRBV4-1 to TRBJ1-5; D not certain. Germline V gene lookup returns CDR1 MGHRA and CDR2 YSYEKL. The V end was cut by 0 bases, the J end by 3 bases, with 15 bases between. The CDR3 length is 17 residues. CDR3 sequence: CASSQDIHSRINQPQHF. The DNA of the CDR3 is TGCGCCAGCAGCCAAGACATACACAGCAGGATCAATCAGCCCCAGCATTTT.

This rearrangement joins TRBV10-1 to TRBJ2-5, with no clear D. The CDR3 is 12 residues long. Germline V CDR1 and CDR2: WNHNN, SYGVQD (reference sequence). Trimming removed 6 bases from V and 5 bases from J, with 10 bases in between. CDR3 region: CASSPRLETQYF. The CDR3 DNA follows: TGCGCCAGCAGCCCGCGCCTGGAGACCCAGTACTTC.

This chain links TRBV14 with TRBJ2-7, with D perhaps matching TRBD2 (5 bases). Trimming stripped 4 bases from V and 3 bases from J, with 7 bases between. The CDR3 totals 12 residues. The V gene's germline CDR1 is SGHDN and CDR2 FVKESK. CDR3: CASSPGNYEQYF. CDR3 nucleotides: TGTGCCAGCAGCCCCGGGAACTACGAGCAGTACTTC.

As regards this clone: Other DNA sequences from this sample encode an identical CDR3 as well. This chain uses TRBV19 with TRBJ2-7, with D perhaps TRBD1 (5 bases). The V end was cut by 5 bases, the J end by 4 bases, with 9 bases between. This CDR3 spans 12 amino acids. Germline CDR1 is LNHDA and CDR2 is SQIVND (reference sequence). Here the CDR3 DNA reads TGTGCCAGTAGTCCATCAGGGTACGAGCAGTACTTC. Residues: CASSPSGYEQYF.

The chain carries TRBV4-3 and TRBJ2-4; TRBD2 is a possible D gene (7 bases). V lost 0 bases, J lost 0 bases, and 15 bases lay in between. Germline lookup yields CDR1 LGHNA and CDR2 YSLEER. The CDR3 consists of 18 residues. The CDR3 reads CASSQDPPGGIAKNIQYF. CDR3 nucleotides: TGCGCCAGCAGCCAAGATCCCCCGGGGGGCATAGCCAAAAACATTCAGTACTTC.

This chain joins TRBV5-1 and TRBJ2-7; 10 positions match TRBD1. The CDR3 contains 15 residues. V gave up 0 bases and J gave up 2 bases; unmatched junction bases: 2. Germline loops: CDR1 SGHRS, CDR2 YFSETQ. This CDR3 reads CASSLAGTGAYEQYF. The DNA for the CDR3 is TGCGCCAGCAGCTTGGCCGGGACAGGGGCCTACGAGCAGTACTTC.

The CDR3, as DNA: TGTGCCATCAGTGAGTCGGGACACGGCAATCAGCCCCAGCATTTT. It specifies CAISESGHGNQPQHF. The chain uses TRBV10-3 and TRBJ1-5, with D tentatively TRBD1 (6 bases). Trimming left V 0 bases short and J 2 bases short, with 8 bases between. Germline V CDR1 and CDR2: ENHRY, SYGVKD. CDR3 length equals 15 residues.

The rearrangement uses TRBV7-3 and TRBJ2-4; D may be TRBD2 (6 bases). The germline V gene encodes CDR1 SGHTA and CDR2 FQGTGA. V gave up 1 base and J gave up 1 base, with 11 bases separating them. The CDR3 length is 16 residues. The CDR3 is CASSLSGVQAKNIQYF. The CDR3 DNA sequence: TGTGCCAGCAGCTTAAGCGGGGTGCAGGCCAAAAACATTCAGTACTTC. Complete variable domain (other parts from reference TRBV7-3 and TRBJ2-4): GAGVSQTPSNKVTEKGKYVELRCDPISGHTALYWYRQSLGQGPEFLIYFQGTGAADDSGLPNDRFFAVRPEGSVSTLKIQRTERGDSAVYLCASSLSGVQAKNIQYFGAGTRLSVL.

In nucleotides, the CDR3 is TGTGCCAGCAGTGAGTCCGGGGGTCAGCCCCAGCATTTT. Protein sequence: CASSESGGQPQHF. The chain employs TRBV6-1 and TRBJ1-5; D might be TRBD1 (5 bases). The CDR3 covers 13 residues. The germline gives CDR1 MNHNS, CDR2 SASEGT. V lost 3 bases to trimming and J lost 6 bases, with 9 bases between them.

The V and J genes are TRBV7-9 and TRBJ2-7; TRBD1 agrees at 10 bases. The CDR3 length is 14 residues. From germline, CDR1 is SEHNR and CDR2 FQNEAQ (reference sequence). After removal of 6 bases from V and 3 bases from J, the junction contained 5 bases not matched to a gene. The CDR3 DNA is TGTGCCAGCAGTACCGGGACAGGGGACTACGAGCAGTACTTC. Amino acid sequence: CASSTGTGDYEQYF. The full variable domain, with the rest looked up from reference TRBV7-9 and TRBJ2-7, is DTGVSQNPRHKITKRGQNVTFRCDPISEHNRLYWYRQTLGQGPEFLTYFQNEAQLEKSRLLSDRFSAERPKGSFSTLEIQRTEQGDSAMYLCASSTGTGDYEQYFGPGTRLTVT.

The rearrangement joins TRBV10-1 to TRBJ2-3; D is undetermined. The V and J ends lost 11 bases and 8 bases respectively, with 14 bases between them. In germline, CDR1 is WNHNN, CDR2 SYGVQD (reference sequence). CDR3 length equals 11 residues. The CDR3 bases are TGCGCCCGTCGCCGGTTCGGTACGCAGTATTTT. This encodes CARRRFGTQYF.

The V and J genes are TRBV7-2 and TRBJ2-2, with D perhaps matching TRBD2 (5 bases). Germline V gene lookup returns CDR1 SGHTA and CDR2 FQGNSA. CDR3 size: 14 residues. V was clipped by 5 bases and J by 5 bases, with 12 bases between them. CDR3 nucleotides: TGTGCCAGCAGCCCCCAGCCGGGGACCGGGGAGCTGTTTTTT. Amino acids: CASSPQPGTGELFF. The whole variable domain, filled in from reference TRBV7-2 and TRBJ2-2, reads GAGVSQSPSNKVTEKGKDVELRCDPISGHTALYWYRQSLGQGLEFLIYFQGNSAPDKSGLPSDRFSAERTGGSVSTLTIQRTQQEDSAVYLCASSPQPGTGELFFGEGSRLTVL.

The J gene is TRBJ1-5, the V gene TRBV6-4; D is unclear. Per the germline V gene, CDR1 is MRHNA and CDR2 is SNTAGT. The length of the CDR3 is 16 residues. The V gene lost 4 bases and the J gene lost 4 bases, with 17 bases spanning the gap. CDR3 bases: TGTGCCAGCAGTGGCCCCCGGGATTCCGCTAATCAGCCCCAGCATTTT. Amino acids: CASSGPRDSANQPQHF.

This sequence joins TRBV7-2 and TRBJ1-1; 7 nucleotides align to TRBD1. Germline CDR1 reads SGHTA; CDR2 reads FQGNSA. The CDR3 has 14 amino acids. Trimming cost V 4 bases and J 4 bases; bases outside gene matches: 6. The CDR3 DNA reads TGTGCCAGCAGCTCAAAGACAGGGCTCACTGAAGCTTTCTTT. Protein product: CASSSKTGLTEAFF.

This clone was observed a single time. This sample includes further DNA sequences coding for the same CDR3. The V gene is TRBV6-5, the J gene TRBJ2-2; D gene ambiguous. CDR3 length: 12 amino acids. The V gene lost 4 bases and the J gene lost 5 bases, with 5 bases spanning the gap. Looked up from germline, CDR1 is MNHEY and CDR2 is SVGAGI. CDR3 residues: CASSSLTGELFF. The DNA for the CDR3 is TGTGCCAGCAGTTCCCTAACCGGGGAGCTGTTTTTT.

CDR3 protein: CSVAQGIGEAFF. CDR3 nucleotides: TGCAGCGTTGCACAGGGAATCGGTGAAGCTTTCTTT. The chain combines TRBV29-1 with TRBJ1-1; a possible D gene is TRBD1 (6 bases). Germline V CDR1 and CDR2: SQVTM, ANQGSEA. The CDR3 contains 12 residues. The V end lost 4 bases, the J end lost 7 bases, and 13 bases lay between the germline ends.

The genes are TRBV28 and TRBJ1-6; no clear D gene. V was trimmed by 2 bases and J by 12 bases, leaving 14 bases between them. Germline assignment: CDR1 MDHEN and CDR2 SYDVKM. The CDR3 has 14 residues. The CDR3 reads CASSLTRPVRPLHF. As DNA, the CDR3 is TGTGCCAGCAGTTTAACCCGTCCGGTAAGACCCCTCCACTTT.

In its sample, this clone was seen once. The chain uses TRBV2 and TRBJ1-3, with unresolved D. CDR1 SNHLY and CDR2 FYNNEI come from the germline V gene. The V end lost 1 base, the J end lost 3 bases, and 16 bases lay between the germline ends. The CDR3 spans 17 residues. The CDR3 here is CASSEVLAALGGNTIYF. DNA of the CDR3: TGTGCCAGCAGTGAAGTGCTGGCAGCCCTAGGTGGAAACACCATATATTTT.

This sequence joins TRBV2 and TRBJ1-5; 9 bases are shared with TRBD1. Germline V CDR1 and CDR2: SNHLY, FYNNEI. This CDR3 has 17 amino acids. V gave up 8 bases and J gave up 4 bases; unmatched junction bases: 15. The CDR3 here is CASGAGTGKRANQPQHF. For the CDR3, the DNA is TGTGCCAGCGGAGCAGGGACAGGGAAAAGGGCGAATCAGCCCCAGCATTTT.

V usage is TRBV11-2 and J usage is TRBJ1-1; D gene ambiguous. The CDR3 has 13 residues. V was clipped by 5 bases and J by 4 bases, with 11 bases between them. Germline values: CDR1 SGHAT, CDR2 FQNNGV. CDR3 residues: CASSTIAATEAFF. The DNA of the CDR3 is TGTGCCAGCAGCACAATAGCCGCCACTGAAGCTTTCTTT. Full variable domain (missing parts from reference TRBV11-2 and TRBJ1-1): EAGVAQSPRYKIIEKRQSVAFWCNPISGHATLYWYQQILGQGPKLLIQFQNNGVVDDSQLPKDRFSAERLKGVDSTLKIQPAKLEDSAVYLCASSTIAATEAFFGQGTRLTVV.

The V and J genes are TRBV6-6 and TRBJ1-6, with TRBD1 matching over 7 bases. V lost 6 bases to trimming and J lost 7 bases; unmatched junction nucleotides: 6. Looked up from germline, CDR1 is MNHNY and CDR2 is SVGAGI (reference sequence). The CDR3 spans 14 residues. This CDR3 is CASRTGVENSPLHF. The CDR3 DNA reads TGTGCCAGCAGAACAGGGGTGGAAAATTCACCCCTCCACTTT.

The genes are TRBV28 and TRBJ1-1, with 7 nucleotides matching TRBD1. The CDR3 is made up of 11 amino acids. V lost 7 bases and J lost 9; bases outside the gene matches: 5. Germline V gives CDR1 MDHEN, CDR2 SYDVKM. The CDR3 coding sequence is TGTGCCAGCACCCGGGGACAGCAAGCTTTCTTT. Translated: CASTRGQQAFF.

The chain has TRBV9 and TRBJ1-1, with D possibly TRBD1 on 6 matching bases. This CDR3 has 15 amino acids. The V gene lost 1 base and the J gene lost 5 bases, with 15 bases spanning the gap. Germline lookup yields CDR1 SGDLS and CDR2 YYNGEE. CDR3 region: CASSVLDSTRTEAFF. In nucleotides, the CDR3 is TGTGCCAGCAGCGTACTGGACAGTACTAGGACTGAAGCTTTCTTT.

The CDR3 DNA reads as TGTGCCAGCAGCTTACAGGGACTCTCCTACAATGAGCAGTTCTTC. This sequence encodes CASSLQGLSYNEQFF. The chain is built from TRBV7-6 and TRBJ2-1; TRBD2 is a possible D gene (6 bases). The germline V gene encodes CDR1 SGHVS and CDR2 FNYEAQ. Between the trimmed V and J ends, which lost 2 bases and 0 bases, there was a span of 8 bases. The CDR3 spans 15 residues.